Sequencing of this T cell receptor (beta chain) was carried out in a study of blood T cell repertoires in COVID-19. Looking at the study overall: COVID-19 samples, acute and convalescent, were from the United States, Italy and Spain.

The V gene lost 2 bases and the J gene lost 2 bases, with 9 bases spanning the gap. Per germline, CDR1 MDHEN and CDR2 SYDVKM. The CDR3 consists of 14 residues. Authors' data handling: By means of reference gene primer amplification, nucleated cell counts were estimated. Profiled with immunoSEQ multiplex PCR; TCRdb holds only in-frame clones, not every one. That table supplies the V and J calls and clone size; D and trimming were determined from the DNA. Of about 140,000 clones detected, 70% to 80% appear once; the ten largest clones hold 3.5% to 4.5%. The sample was peripheral blood. The V gene is TRBV28, the J gene TRBJ1-2, with D unclear. This receptor was identified in a man aged 55-75 years with acute or convalescent COVID-19. In DNA form, the CDR3 reads TGTGCCAGCAGTTTAACCCTCAGGAACTATGGCTACACCTTC. Translation: CASSLTLRNYGYTF.